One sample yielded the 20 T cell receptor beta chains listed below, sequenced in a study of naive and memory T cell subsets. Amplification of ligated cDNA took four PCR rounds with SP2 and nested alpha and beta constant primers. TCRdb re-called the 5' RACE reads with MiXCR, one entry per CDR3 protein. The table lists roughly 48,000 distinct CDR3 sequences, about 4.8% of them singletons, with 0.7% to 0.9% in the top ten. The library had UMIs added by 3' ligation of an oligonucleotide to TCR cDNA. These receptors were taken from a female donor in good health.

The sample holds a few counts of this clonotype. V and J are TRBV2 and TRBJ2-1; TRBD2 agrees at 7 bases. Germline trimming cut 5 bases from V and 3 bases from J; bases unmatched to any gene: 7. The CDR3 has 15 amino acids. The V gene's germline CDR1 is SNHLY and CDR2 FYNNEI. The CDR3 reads CASSISGIRYNEQFF. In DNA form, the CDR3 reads TGTGCCAGCAGTATCAGCGGGATCCGCTACAATGAGCAGTTCTTC.

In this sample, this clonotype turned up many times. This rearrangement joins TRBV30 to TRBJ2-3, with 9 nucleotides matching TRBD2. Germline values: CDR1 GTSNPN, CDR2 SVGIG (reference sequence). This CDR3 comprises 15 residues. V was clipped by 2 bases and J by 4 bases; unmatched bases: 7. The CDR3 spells CAWSRGGRGADTQYF. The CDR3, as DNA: TGTGCCTGGAGTCGCGGCGGGAGGGGCGCAGATACGCAGTATTTT. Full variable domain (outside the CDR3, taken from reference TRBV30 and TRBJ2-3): SQTIHQWPATLVQPVGSPLSLECTVEGTSNPNLYWYRQAAGRGLQLLFYSVGIGQISSEVPQNLSASRPQDRQFILSSKKLLLSDSGFYLCAWSRGGRGADTQYFGPGTRLTVL.

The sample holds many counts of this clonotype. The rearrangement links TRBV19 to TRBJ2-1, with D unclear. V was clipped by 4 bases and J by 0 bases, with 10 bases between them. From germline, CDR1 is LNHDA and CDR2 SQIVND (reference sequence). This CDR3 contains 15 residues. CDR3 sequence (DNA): TGTGCCAGTAGTACCCGGCTGGCCTCCTACAATGAGCAGTTCTTC. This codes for CASSTRLASYNEQFF.

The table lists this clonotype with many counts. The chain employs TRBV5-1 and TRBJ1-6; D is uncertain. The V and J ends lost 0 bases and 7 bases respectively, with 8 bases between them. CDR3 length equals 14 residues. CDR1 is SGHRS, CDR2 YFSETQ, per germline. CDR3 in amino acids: CASSLDARNSPLHF. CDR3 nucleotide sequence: TGCGCCAGCAGCTTGGATGCACGGAATTCACCCCTCCACTTT.

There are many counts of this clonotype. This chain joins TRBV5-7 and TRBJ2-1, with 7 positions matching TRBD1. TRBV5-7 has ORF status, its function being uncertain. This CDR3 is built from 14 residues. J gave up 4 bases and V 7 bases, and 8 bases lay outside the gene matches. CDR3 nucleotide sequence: TGTGCCAGCCATGATCAGGGGGTGTACAATGAGCAGTTCTTC. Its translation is CASHDQGVYNEQFF.

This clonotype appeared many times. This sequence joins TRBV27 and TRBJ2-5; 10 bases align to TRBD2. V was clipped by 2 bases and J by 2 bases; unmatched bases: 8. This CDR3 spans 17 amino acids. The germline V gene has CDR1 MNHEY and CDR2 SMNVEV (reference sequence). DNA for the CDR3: TGTGCCAGCAGTTTACAGCCACGACTAGCGGGTCAAGAGACCCAGTACTTC. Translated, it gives CASSLQPRLAGQETQYF.

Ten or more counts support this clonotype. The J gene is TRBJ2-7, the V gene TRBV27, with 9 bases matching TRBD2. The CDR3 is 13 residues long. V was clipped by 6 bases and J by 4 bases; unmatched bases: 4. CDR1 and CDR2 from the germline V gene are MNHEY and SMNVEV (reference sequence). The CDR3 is CASSILAGYEQYF. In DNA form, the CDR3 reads TGTGCCAGCAGCATCCTAGCGGGATACGAGCAGTACTTC.

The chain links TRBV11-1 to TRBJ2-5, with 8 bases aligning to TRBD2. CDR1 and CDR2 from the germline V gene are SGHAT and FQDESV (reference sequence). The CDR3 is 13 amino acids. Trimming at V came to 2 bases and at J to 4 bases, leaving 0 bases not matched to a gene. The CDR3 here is CASSLSGGETQYF. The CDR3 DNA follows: TGTGCCAGCAGCTTAAGCGGGGGAGAGACCCAGTACTTC.

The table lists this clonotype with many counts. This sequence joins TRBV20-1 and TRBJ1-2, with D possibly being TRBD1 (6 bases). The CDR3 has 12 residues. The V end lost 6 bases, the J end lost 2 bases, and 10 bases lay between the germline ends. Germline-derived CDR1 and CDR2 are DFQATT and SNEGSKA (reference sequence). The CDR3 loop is CSAQGQNYGYTF. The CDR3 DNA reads TGCAGTGCGCAGGGGCAGAACTATGGCTACACCTTC.

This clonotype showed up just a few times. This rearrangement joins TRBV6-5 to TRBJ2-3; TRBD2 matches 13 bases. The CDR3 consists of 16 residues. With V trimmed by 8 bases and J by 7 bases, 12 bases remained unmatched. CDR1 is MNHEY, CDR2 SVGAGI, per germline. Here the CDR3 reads CASAKRTSGSTNTQYF. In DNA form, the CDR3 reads TGTGCCAGCGCGAAAAGGACTAGCGGGAGTACGAATACGCAGTATTTT.

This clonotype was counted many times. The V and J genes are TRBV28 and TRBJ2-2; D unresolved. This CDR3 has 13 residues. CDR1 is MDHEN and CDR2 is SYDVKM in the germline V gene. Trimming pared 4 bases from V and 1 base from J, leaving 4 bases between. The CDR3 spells CASSSLNTGELFF. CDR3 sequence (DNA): TGTGCCAGCAGTTCCCTGAACACCGGGGAGCTGTTTTTT.

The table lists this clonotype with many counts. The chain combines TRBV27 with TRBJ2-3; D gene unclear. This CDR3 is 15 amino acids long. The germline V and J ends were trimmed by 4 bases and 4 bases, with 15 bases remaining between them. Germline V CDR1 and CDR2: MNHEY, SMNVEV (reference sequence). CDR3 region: CASSSPGVRADTQYF. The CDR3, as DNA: TGTGCCAGCAGTTCCCCCGGCGTCAGAGCAGATACGCAGTATTTT.

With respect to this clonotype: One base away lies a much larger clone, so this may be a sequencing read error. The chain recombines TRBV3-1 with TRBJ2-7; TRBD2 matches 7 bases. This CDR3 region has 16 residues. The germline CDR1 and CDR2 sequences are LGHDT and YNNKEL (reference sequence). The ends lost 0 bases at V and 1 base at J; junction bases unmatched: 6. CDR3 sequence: CASSQELTSRSYEQYF. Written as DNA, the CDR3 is TGTGCCAGCAGCCAAGAATTGACTAGCAGATCCTACGAGCAGTACTTC.

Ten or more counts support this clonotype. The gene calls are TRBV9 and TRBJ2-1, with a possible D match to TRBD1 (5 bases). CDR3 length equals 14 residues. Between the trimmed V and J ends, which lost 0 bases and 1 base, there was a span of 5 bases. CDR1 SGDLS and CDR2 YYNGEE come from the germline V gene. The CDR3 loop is CASSVEGSYNEQFF. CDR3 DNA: TGTGCCAGCAGCGTAGAGGGGTCCTACAATGAGCAGTTCTTC.

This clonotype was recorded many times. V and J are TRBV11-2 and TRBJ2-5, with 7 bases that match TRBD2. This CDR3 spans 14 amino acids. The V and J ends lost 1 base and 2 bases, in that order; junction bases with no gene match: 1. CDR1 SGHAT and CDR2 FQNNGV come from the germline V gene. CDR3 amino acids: CASSLVRGQETQYF. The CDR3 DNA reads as TGTGCCAGCAGCTTAGTGCGGGGGCAAGAGACCCAGTACTTC.

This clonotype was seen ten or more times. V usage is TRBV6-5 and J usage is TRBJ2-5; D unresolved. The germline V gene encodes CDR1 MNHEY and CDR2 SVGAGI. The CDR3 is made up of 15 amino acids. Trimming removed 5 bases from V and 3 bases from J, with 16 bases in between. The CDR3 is CASSVLRAHEETQYF. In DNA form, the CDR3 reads TGTGCCAGCAGTGTACTGAGAGCCCATGAAGAGACCCAGTACTTC.

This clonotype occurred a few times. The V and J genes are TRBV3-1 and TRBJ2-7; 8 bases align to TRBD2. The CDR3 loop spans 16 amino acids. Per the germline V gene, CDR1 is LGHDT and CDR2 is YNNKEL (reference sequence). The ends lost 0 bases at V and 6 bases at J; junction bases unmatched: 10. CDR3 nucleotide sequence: TGTGCCAGCAGCCAAGAGAGGCTAGCGGGCTTCTCCGAGCAGTACTTC. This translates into CASSQERLAGFSEQYF.

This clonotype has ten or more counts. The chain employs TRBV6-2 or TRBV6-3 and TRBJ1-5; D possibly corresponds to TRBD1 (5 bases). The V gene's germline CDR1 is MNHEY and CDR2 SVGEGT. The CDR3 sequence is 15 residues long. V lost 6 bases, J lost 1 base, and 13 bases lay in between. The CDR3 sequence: CASRLTGTSNQPQHF. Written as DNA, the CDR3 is TGTGCCAGCAGGTTGACGGGGACGAGCAATCAGCCCCAGCATTTT.

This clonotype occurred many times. The chain's CDR3 is CAWRRGLLSSGANVLTF. CDR3 in DNA: TGTGCCTGGAGGAGGGGGCTTCTAAGCTCTGGGGCCAACGTCCTGACTTTC. The chain uses TRBV30 and TRBJ2-6; 7 bases agree with TRBD1. V lost 3 bases and J lost 0; bases outside the gene matches: 8. This CDR3 has 17 amino acids. Looked up from germline, CDR1 is GTSNPN and CDR2 is SVGIG (reference sequence).

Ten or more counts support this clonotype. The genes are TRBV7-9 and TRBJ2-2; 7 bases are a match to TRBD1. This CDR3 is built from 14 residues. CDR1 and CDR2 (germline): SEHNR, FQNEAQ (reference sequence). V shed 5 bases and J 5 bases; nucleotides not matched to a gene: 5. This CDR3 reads CASSPPTGTGELFF. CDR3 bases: TGTGCCAGCAGCCCACCGACAGGGACCGGGGAGCTGTTTTTT.